The 24 T cell receptor beta chains reported below all come from one sample, sequenced in a study of siplizumab effects on memory and regulatory T cells. The protocol was immunoSEQ multiplex PCR, while the TCRdb copy is restricted to in-frame clones and leaves out a portion. The table includes 80,000 to 130,000 clones, 92% detected once. The sequenced sample consisted of Tregs sorted from blood. The receptor set was obtained from a human donor in good health.

The table lists this clone with a count of one. The rearrangement uses TRBV11-2 and TRBJ2-1; possibly TRBD2 for D (5 bases). The length of the CDR3 is 15 residues. CDR1 and CDR2 from the germline V gene are SGHAT and FQNNGV. Deletions cut 7 bases from V and 2 bases from J, with 15 bases between. The CDR3 nucleotides are TGTGCCAGCACCCCGGTGCTAGCAGCCTACAATGAGCAGTTCTTC. This encodes CASTPVLAAYNEQFF.

The chain uses TRBV5-1 and TRBJ2-1; 13 bases line up with TRBD2. CDR1 and CDR2 from the germline V gene are SGHRS and YFSETQ. The CDR3 length is 15 residues. V dropped 4 bases and J dropped 9; count of bases not matched to a gene: 7. CDR3 coding DNA: TGCGCCAGCAGCCCGCGGACTAGCGGGAGTGCTGAGCAGTTCTTC. It codes for CASSPRTSGSAEQFF.

The chain links TRBV18 to TRBJ1-2; D remains unclear. The V gene lost 0 bases and the J gene lost 8 bases, with 10 bases spanning the gap. The CDR3 loop spans 13 amino acids. Germline V gene data show CDR1 as KGHSH and CDR2 as LQKENI. CDR3 residues: CASSPPGNSGYTF. CDR3 nucleotide sequence: TGTGCCAGCTCACCACCCGGGAATAGCGGCTACACCTTC.

This chain joins TRBV5-4 and TRBJ1-1; D possibly corresponds to TRBD1 (6 bases). Germline values: CDR1 SGHNT, CDR2 YYREEE (reference sequence). With 6 bases removed from V and 2 bases from J, the gap between germline ends came to 17 bases. CDR3 length: 15 amino acids. CDR3 sequence (DNA): TGTGCCAGCACCATGCGTGGGGGCTCCAACACTGAAGCTTTCTTT. This codes for CASTMRGGSNTEAFF.

This sequence joins TRBV6-6 and TRBJ2-7, with TRBD2 identical over 13 bases. With 6 bases clipped from V and 3 bases from J, the junction kept 5 bases outside the gene matches. The CDR3 extends over 15 amino acids. From germline, CDR1 is MNHNY and CDR2 SVGAGI (reference sequence). CDR3 nucleotide sequence: TGTGCCAGCAGCAAACTAGCGGGGGGGAACTACGAGCAGTACTTC. Its protein product is CASSKLAGGNYEQYF.

This clone is termed medium-sized. V gene TRBV11-3 combines with J gene TRBJ2-3, with TRBD1 as a possible D gene (5 bases). The germline gives CDR1 SGHNT, CDR2 YENEEA. V was trimmed by 3 bases and J by 4 bases, leaving 8 bases between them. CDR3 length: 13 residues. CDR3: CASSFRVADTQYF. In nucleotides, the CDR3 is TGTGCCAGCAGCTTCAGGGTTGCAGATACGCAGTATTTT.

The chain recombines TRBV15 with TRBJ2-1; D is perhaps TRBD2 (5 bases). Germline loops: CDR1 LNHNV, CDR2 YYDKDF (reference sequence). This CDR3 is built from 13 residues. V lost 4 bases, J lost 6 bases, and 10 bases lay in between. CDR3 coding DNA: TGTGCCACCAGCACCATCCTAGCCAATGAGCAGTTCTTC. Amino acids: CATSTILANEQFF.

J is TRBJ1-4 and V is TRBV18; D is uncertain. Trimming removed 3 bases from V and 0 bases from J, with 11 bases in between. CDR3 length: 16 amino acids. Germline CDR1 is KGHSH and CDR2 is LQKENI. CDR3 amino acids: CASSPRPGTTNEKLFF. The CDR3 DNA reads TGTGCCAGCTCACCCCGACCGGGCACAACTAATGAAAAACTGTTTTTT.

The rearrangement links TRBV14 to TRBJ2-1; 16 bases are a match to TRBD2. CDR3 length: 23 amino acids. Trimming removed 0 bases from V and 3 bases from J; junction bases left unmatched: 17. Germline lookup yields CDR1 SGHDN and CDR2 FVKESK. CDR3 amino acids: CASSQDISGVGTSGRDVYNEQFF. The CDR3 region has the DNA TGTGCCAGCAGCCAAGATATCTCCGGTGTGGGGACTAGCGGGAGGGACGTCTACAATGAGCAGTTCTTC.

This chain links TRBV11-1 with TRBJ2-7; D may be TRBD1 or TRBD2 (5 bases each). Germline V gives CDR1 SGHAT, CDR2 FQDESV (reference sequence). CDR3 length: 17 amino acids. Trimming stripped 5 bases from V and 2 bases from J, with 22 bases between. CDR3 region: CASSRLYNGGVTYEQYF. CDR3 coding DNA: TGTGCCAGCAGCCGACTATATAATGGGGGAGTTACCTACGAGCAGTACTTC.

The chain carries TRBV7-6 and TRBJ2-1, with D possibly TRBD1 on 5 matching bases. Trimming removed 5 bases from V and 6 bases from J, with 11 bases in between. CDR3 length: 13 amino acids. Germline V CDR1 and CDR2: SGHVS, FNYEAQ. Here the CDR3 reads CASSQGSRNEQFF. In DNA form, the CDR3 reads TGTGCCAGCAGCCAGGGTAGCCGCAATGAGCAGTTCTTC.

The rearrangement links TRBV7-9 to TRBJ2-1, with 7 bases fitting TRBD2. Germline CDR1 reads SEHNR; CDR2 reads FQNEAQ (reference sequence). After removal of 3 bases from V and 3 bases from J, the junction contained 5 bases not matched to a gene. CDR3 length equals 15 residues. CDR3 DNA sequence: TGTGCCAGCAGCTTGTCTAGCGGAGACTACAATGAGCAGTTCTTC. This sequence encodes CASSLSSGDYNEQFF.

The rearrangement joins TRBV28 to TRBJ1-2, with D perhaps TRBD1 (6 bases). This CDR3 has 14 residues. V lost 5 bases, J lost 3 bases, and 13 bases lay in between. The germline CDR1 and CDR2 sequences are MDHEN and SYDVKM. CDR3 sequence (DNA): TGTGCCAGCAGTCCCCGAAGGGGGTACTATGGCTACACCTTC. It encodes CASSPRRGYYGYTF.

Here the CDR3 DNA reads TGTGCCAGCAGCTTGGGTGTGGGAGATACGCAGTATTTT. The encoded protein is CASSLGVGDTQYF. The chain links TRBV5-4 to TRBJ2-3, with unresolved D. The V gene's germline CDR1 is SGHNT and CDR2 YYREEE (reference sequence). V was clipped by 0 bases and J by 5 bases, with 7 bases between them. The CDR3 loop spans 13 amino acids.

This clone has only one observation. The chain couples TRBV9 to TRBJ1-2, with 9 nucleotides matching TRBD1. This CDR3 contains 13 residues. Germline loops: CDR1 SGDLS, CDR2 YYNGEE. V lost 0 bases and J lost 13; bases outside the gene matches: 7. CDR3 DNA: TGTGCCAGCAGCGTAGATCTTGGGGACAGGGTCACCTTC. It specifies CASSVDLGDRVTF.

This chain uses TRBV14 with TRBJ2-3, with D hard to call. Germline V gene sequence: CDR1 SGHDN, CDR2 FVKESK. The CDR3 loop spans 15 amino acids. V lost 2 bases to trimming and J lost 1 base, with 10 bases between them. CDR3 nucleotides: TGTGCCAGCAGCCAACGCCCCTCTGGCACAGATACGCAGTATTTT. Translated: CASSQRPSGTDTQYF.

This chain connects TRBV7-6 to TRBJ2-2; D possibly corresponds to TRBD2 (7 bases). Germline CDR1 SGHVS, CDR2 FNYEAQ. V was trimmed by 5 bases and J by 5 bases, leaving 15 bases between them. The length of the CDR3 is 15 residues. CDR3 protein: CASSAMGGQTGELFF. For the CDR3, the DNA is TGTGCCAGCAGCGCGATGGGGGGGCAGACCGGGGAGCTGTTTTTT.

This rearrangement joins TRBV5-4 to TRBJ1-2; D gene uncertain. CDR1 is SGHNT and CDR2 is YYREEE in the germline V gene (reference sequence). There are 13 residues in the CDR3. The V and J ends lost 6 bases and 1 base respectively, with 10 bases between them. The CDR3 DNA reads as TGTGCCAGCACCCTCCATCTTAACTATGGCTACACCTTC. This translates into CASTLHLNYGYTF.

The CDR3 coding sequence is TGTGCCAGCAGCCCCACTCTAGCGGGAGCTGAAAATGAGCAGTTCTTC. Translation: CASSPTLAGAENEQFF. The chain is built from TRBV7-3 and TRBJ2-1, with 10 positions matching TRBD2. Per germline, CDR1 SGHTA and CDR2 FQGTGA. V shed 5 bases, J shed 7 bases, and the junction held 11 bases outside the gene matches. This CDR3 comprises 16 residues.

The CDR3 nucleotides read TGTGCCAGAAGCCCTGAGTGGGACAGGGGCGATGAGCAGTTCTTC. Encoded protein: CARSPEWDRGDEQFF. V usage is TRBV7-5 and J usage is TRBJ2-1; no check of the table's D call, TRBD1, against the DNA was made. TRBV7-5 is designated a pseudogene. This CDR3 is 15 amino acids long.

The rearrangement joins TRBV13 to TRBJ2-2; the D gene is possibly TRBD2 (6 bases). The CDR3 covers 14 residues. Trimming removed 4 bases at V and 4 bases at J, with 10 bases between. Germline CDR1 reads PRHDT; CDR2 reads FYEKMQ (reference sequence). The CDR3 DNA reads as TGTGCCAGCAGCTCAATGGGGGGCACCGGGGAGCTGTTTTTT. It specifies CASSSMGGTGELFF. Looking up the rest from reference TRBV13 and TRBJ2-2 gives the full variable domain: AAGVIQSPRHLIKEKRETATLKCYPIPRHDTVYWYQQGPGQDPQFLISFYEKMQSDKGSIPDRFSAQQFSDYHSELNMSSLELGDSALYFCASSSMGGTGELFFGEGSRLTVL.

The chain combines TRBV6-1 with TRBJ2-7; no definite D call. This CDR3 has 14 amino acids. Germline V gene lookup returns CDR1 MNHNS and CDR2 SASEGT. V dropped 7 bases and J dropped 3 bases, with 16 bases sitting between them. CDR3 loop: CASNDIGYFYEQYF. The DNA for the CDR3 is TGTGCCAGCAACGATATTGGGTATTTCTACGAGCAGTACTTC.

Of note for this clone: Sequence at one end of the junction differs from germline and may be a read error. J is TRBJ2-4 and V is TRBV5-1, with D perhaps TRBD2 (6 bases). The CDR3 has 12 residues. Germline lookup yields CDR1 SGHRS and CDR2 YFSETQ. Written as DNA, the CDR3 is TGCGCCAGCAGCTTGGCCGGCGGCGGGGTAGTGTTC. It translates to CASSLAGGGVVF.

Comments on this clone: The junction departs from germline at one end; a sequencing error may be responsible. CDR3 bases: TGTGCCAGCAGCCCGACAGAGAACTATGGCTACACCTTC. It is translated as CASSPTENYGYTF. The rearrangement uses TRBV5-1 and TRBJ1-2, with D perhaps TRBD1 (5 bases). CDR1 is SGHRS, CDR2 YFSETQ, per germline. The CDR3 contains 13 residues.